This T cell receptor (beta chain) was retrieved from a study of blood T cell repertoires in COVID-19. The CDR3 consists of 14 residues. Germline lookup yields CDR1 ENHRY and CDR2 SYGVKD. The V and J ends lost 6 bases and 8 bases, in that order; junction bases with no gene match: 9. The table came from immunoSEQ multiplex PCR; TCRdb's copy has only in-frame clones and leaves some out. This repertoire shows about 280,000 clones, roughly 89% found once; its top ten account for just under 0.95%. Source material: peripheral blood. The J gene is TRBJ2-4, the V gene TRBV10-3, with TRBD2 matching over 8 bases. The TCR was taken from a woman aged 40 to 50 who had recovered from COVID-19. In nucleotides, the CDR3 is TGTGCCATCAGGGACGGGACTAGAGGGGACATTCAGTACTTC. Amino acids: CAIRDGTRGDIQYF.